The 32 T cell receptor beta chains reported below all come from one sample, sequenced in a study of memory CD4+ T cells and cytomegalovirus serostatus. Profiled with immunoSEQ multiplex PCR; TCRdb holds only in-frame clones, not every one. This table has fewer than 35,000 clones, about 81% appearing once. Single viable CD3+CD4+CD8-CD45RO+ cells were sorted as the memory CD4+ T cells. The specimen was memory CD4+ T cells from blood. Receptors originate from an adult in good health and CMV-seronegative.

The chain couples TRBV30 to TRBJ1-1; D unresolved. The CDR3 runs to 13 residues. Trimming took off 3 bases at V and 1 base at J, with 9 bases between the two ends. Germline assignment: CDR1 GTSNPN and CDR2 SVGIG (reference sequence). This CDR3 reads CAWSGVGNTEAFF. The DNA of the CDR3 is TGTGCCTGGAGCGGGGTGGGGAACACTGAAGCTTTCTTT.

The J gene is TRBJ2-2, the V gene TRBV5-4; 7 positions match TRBD1. The CDR3 extends over 14 amino acids. Losses at the gene ends were 4 bases for V and 4 bases for J; bases not matched to a gene: 4. The germline V gene has CDR1 SGHNT and CDR2 YYREEE (reference sequence). CDR3 sequence: CASSTTGFTGELFF. CDR3 sequence (DNA): TGTGCCAGCAGCACGACAGGGTTCACCGGGGAGCTGTTTTTT.

The chain carries TRBV5-1 and TRBJ1-4, with TRBD1 identical over 10 bases. Per the germline V gene, CDR1 is SGHRS and CDR2 is YFSETQ. The CDR3 covers 18 residues. The V segment lost 0 bases and the J segment 3 bases; nucleotides outside the gene matches: 8. The CDR3 is CASSLGRGQGTSNEKLFF. The CDR3 DNA follows: TGCGCCAGCAGCTTGGGGCGGGGACAGGGGACTTCTAATGAAAAACTGTTTTTT.

The chain employs TRBV6-1 and TRBJ1-6; no reliable D call. Between the trimmed V and J ends, which lost 6 bases and 5 bases, there was a span of 5 bases. Germline CDR1 is MNHNS and CDR2 is SASEGT. This CDR3 has 12 residues. This chain's CDR3 is CASSADNSPLHF. The CDR3 nucleotides are TGTGCCAGCAGCGCAGATAATTCACCCCTCCACTTT.

This chain links TRBV5-1 with TRBJ2-1; D is unclear. V lost 1 base, J lost 9 bases, and 11 bases lay in between. Germline V gives CDR1 SGHRS, CDR2 YFSETQ. The CDR3 is 13 residues long. The CDR3 sequence is CASSLLESSEQFF. The DNA of the CDR3 is TGCGCCAGCAGCTTGTTGGAATCGAGTGAGCAGTTCTTC.

The chain has TRBV5-4 and TRBJ1-4; TRBD1 agrees at 7 bases. This CDR3 region has 14 residues. The junction had 6 bases not matched to a gene; V was cut back by 2 bases and J by 8 bases. The V gene's germline CDR1 is SGHNT and CDR2 YYREEE (reference sequence). This chain's CDR3 is CASSFEQGSEKLFF. The CDR3 bases are TGTGCCAGCAGCTTCGAACAGGGGTCCGAAAAACTGTTTTTT.

Worth noting for this clone: This specimen includes other DNA sequences encoding the same CDR3. The rearrangement joins TRBV30 to TRBJ2-5; D possibly corresponds to TRBD2 (7 bases). The CDR3 length is 14 residues. V was shortened by 0 bases and J by 4 bases, with 12 bases between the two germline ends. Germline V gene lookup returns CDR1 GTSNPN and CDR2 SVGIG (reference sequence). The CDR3 is CAWSVLGGGETQYF. DNA of the CDR3: TGTGCCTGGAGTGTATTAGGGGGGGGAGAGACCCAGTACTTC.

The chain links TRBV6-6 to TRBJ1-5, with 7 bases identical to TRBD1. Germline CDR1 reads MNHNY; CDR2 reads SVGAGI (reference sequence). The CDR3 spans 14 residues. V lost 8 bases and J lost 4; bases outside the gene matches: 8. The CDR3 here is CASGVGTANQPQHF. CDR3 DNA: TGTGCCAGCGGAGTCGGGACAGCTAATCAGCCCCAGCATTTT.

The rearrangement joins TRBV7-9 to TRBJ1-5; D not resolved. The CDR3 length is 14 residues. Trimming cost V 0 bases and J 5 bases, with 8 bases left between them. Germline-derived CDR1 and CDR2 are SEHNR and FQNEAQ (reference sequence). The chain's CDR3 is CASSLAGGDQPQHF. The DNA of the CDR3 is TGTGCCAGCAGCTTAGCGGGTGGGGATCAGCCCCAGCATTTT. Full variable domain (remainder filled in from reference TRBV7-9 and TRBJ1-5): DTGVSQNPRHKITKRGQNVTFRCDPISEHNRLYWYRQTLGQGPEFLTYFQNEAQLEKSRLLSDRFSAERPKGSFSTLEIQRTEQGDSAMYLCASSLAGGDQPQHFGDGTRLSIL.

This sequence joins TRBV5-1 and TRBJ2-1; 10 bases are shared with TRBD2. This CDR3 contains 15 residues. Trimming took 6 bases from V and 3 from J; bases not matched to a gene: 6. Germline CDR1 reads SGHRS; CDR2 reads YFSETQ. CDR3 sequence reads: CASTILAGVYNEQFF. The DNA for the CDR3 is TGCGCCAGCACCATCCTAGCGGGGGTCTACAATGAGCAGTTCTTC. The full variable domain, its missing parts supplied by reference TRBV5-1 and TRBJ2-1, is KAGVTQTPRYLIKTRGQQVTLSCSPISGHRSVSWYQQTPGQGLQFLFEYFSETQRNKGNFPGRFSGRQFSNSRSEMNVSTLELGDSALYLCASTILAGVYNEQFFGPGTRLTVL.

The chain links TRBV18 to TRBJ2-7; D unresolved. The V end lost 4 bases, the J end lost 3 bases, and 4 bases lay between the germline ends. Germline V lookup: CDR1 KGHSH, CDR2 LQKENI. The CDR3 spans 11 residues. The CDR3 region is CASSQGYEQYF. DNA of the CDR3: TGTGCCAGCTCACAGGGCTACGAGCAGTACTTC.

The chain combines TRBV30 with TRBJ1-2, with TRBD1 as a possible D gene (6 bases). Trimming removed 1 base at V and 8 bases at J, with 20 bases between. The germline CDR1 and CDR2 sequences are GTSNPN and SVGIG (reference sequence). The CDR3 has 15 residues. The CDR3 loop reads CAWSDPSQGGKGYTF. The CDR3 nucleotides read TGTGCCTGGAGTGACCCCTCACAGGGTGGGAAGGGCTACACCTTC. Based on the CDR3 plus reference TRBV30 and TRBJ1-2, the full variable domain is SQTIHQWPATLVQPVGSPLSLECTVEGTSNPNLYWYRQAAGRGLQLLFYSVGIGQISSEVPQNLSASRPQDRQFILSSKKLLLSDSGFYLCAWSDPSQGGKGYTFGSGTRLTVV.

This clone was observed a few times. V usage is TRBV9 and J usage is TRBJ2-1; D not certain. This CDR3 comprises 12 residues. Per germline, CDR1 SGDLS and CDR2 YYNGEE. V was shortened by 0 bases and J by 3 bases, with 1 base between the two germline ends. The CDR3 DNA reads TGTGCCAGCAGCGTAGACTACAATGAGCAGTTCTTC. Protein product: CASSVDYNEQFF.

The chain combines TRBV6-5 with TRBJ1-1, with a possible D match to TRBD1 (6 bases). Germline values: CDR1 MNHEY, CDR2 SVGAGI. There are 14 residues in the CDR3. V lost 6 bases to trimming and J lost 6 bases, with 17 bases between them. The DNA of the CDR3 is TGTGCCAGCAGCCCACGAGACAGGTTCCCTGAAGCTTTCTTT. Amino acids: CASSPRDRFPEAFF.

The CDR3 DNA follows: TGTGCCAGCAGGCCTCGTTTAGGGGATGGCTACACCTTC. It codes for CASRPRLGDGYTF. The chain couples TRBV6-4 to TRBJ1-2; possibly TRBD1 for D (5 bases). The germline V and J ends were trimmed by 6 bases and 6 bases, with 14 bases remaining between them. Germline loops: CDR1 MRHNA, CDR2 SNTAGT. This CDR3 is built from 13 residues.

This sequence joins TRBV19 and TRBJ1-1; TRBD1 aligns across 7 bases. The CDR3 spans 16 residues. Germline V gives CDR1 LNHDA, CDR2 SQIVND (reference sequence). The J segment lost 4 bases and the V segment lost 6 bases, leaving 14 bases of the junction unmatched. CDR3 in amino acids: CASSLVGNRGSTEAFF. The CDR3 coding sequence is TGTGCCAGTAGCCTAGTTGGGAACAGGGGTTCCACTGAAGCTTTCTTT.

The genes are TRBV7-9 and TRBJ1-2; maybe TRBD1 (5 bases). This CDR3 has 16 amino acids. Looked up from germline, CDR1 is SEHNR and CDR2 is FQNEAQ (reference sequence). Trimming stripped 5 bases from V and 3 bases from J, with 19 bases between. The CDR3 DNA reads as TGTGCCAGCAGCCTAGGGTCGGCAGGGACTCACTATGGCTACACCTTC. Its translation is CASSLGSAGTHYGYTF.

The rearrangement joins TRBV5-4 to TRBJ2-3; the match to TRBD2 covers 12 bases. Germline assignment: CDR1 SGHNT and CDR2 YYREEE (reference sequence). The CDR3 sequence is 19 residues long. With 0 bases clipped from V and 1 base from J, the junction kept 9 bases outside the gene matches. CDR3 residues: CASSLGGLAGGPGTDTQYF. CDR3 in DNA: TGTGCCAGCAGCTTGGGGGGCCTAGCGGGGGGGCCTGGCACAGATACGCAGTATTTT. Using reference TRBV5-4 and TRBJ2-3 for the parts outside the CDR3, the full variable domain is ETGVTQSPTHLIKTRGQQVTLRCSSQSGHNTVSWYQQALGQGPQFIFQYYREEENGRGNFPPRFSGLQFPNYSSELNVNALELDDSALYLCASSLGGLAGGPGTDTQYFGPGTRLTVL.

V and J are TRBV19 and TRBJ2-6; D possibly corresponds to TRBD2 (6 bases). Per germline, CDR1 LNHDA and CDR2 SQIVND (reference sequence). Trimming took 1 base from V and 2 from J, leaving 9 bases between them. The CDR3 is 16 residues long. The CDR3, as DNA: TGTGCCAGTAGTATAGCCTGGGGGGCTGGGGCCAACGTCCTGACTTTC. This codes for CASSIAWGAGANVLTF.

J is TRBJ1-4 and V is TRBV30; 7 nucleotides agree with TRBD1. Trimming cost V 8 bases and J 3 bases; bases outside gene matches: 9. This CDR3 is built from 14 residues. Germline V CDR1 and CDR2: GTSNPN, SVGIG (reference sequence). The CDR3 loop is CAAQYRGANEKLFF. CDR3 DNA sequence: TGTGCCGCTCAATACAGGGGTGCTAATGAAAAACTGTTTTTT.

This chain links TRBV5-1 with TRBJ2-1; 8 bases are shared with TRBD2. The CDR3 covers 16 residues. J was trimmed by 5 bases and V by 4 bases; bases with no gene match: 11. Germline CDR1 and CDR2: SGHRS and YFSETQ. CDR3: CASSQGTRAGDNEQFF. The DNA of the CDR3 is TGCGCCAGCAGCCAGGGGACTCGAGCGGGGGACAATGAGCAGTTCTTC.

The chain employs TRBV4-2 and TRBJ1-4; 8 nucleotides align to TRBD1. CDR3 length equals 15 residues. From germline, CDR1 is LGHNA and CDR2 YNFKEQ. V shed 0 bases, J shed 8 bases, and the junction held 5 bases outside the gene matches. The CDR3 DNA sequence: TGTGCCAGCAGCCAAGAAGGACAGGGTAGAGAAAAACTGTTTTTT. It encodes CASSQEGQGREKLFF.

J is TRBJ1-1 and V is TRBV7-9; D is unresolved. This CDR3 spans 15 amino acids. Trimming stripped 1 base from V and 3 bases from J, with 12 bases between. Germline-derived CDR1 and CDR2 are SEHNR and FQNEAQ (reference sequence). This CDR3 reads CASSLGVGVDTEAFF. As DNA, the CDR3 is TGTGCCAGCAGCTTAGGCGTCGGGGTCGACACTGAAGCTTTCTTT. The variable domain in full, with the rest retrieved from reference TRBV7-9 and TRBJ1-1, is DTGVSQNPRHKITKRGQNVTFRCDPISEHNRLYWYRQTLGQGPEFLTYFQNEAQLEKSRLLSDRFSAERPKGSFSTLEIQRTEQGDSAMYLCASSLGVGVDTEAFFGQGTRLTVV.

CDR3 amino acids: CASTSGGGQETQYF. CDR3 nucleotides: TGTGCCAGCACCTCGGGCGGGGGGCAAGAGACCCAGTACTTC. V and J are TRBV11-3 and TRBJ2-5, with 8 bases matching TRBD2. Unmatched junction bases numbered 6, after V lost 7 bases and J lost 2 bases. The length of the CDR3 is 14 residues. Germline loops: CDR1 SGHNT, CDR2 YENEEA.

The chain links TRBV11-3 to TRBJ1-2, with a weak D call TRBD1 (6 bases). This CDR3 comprises 17 residues. Per germline, CDR1 SGHNT and CDR2 YENEEA. The germline V and J ends were trimmed by 5 bases and 0 bases, with 19 bases remaining between them. In nucleotides, the CDR3 is TGTGCCAGCAGCCTAAGACAGGCCGGAACAACTAACTATGGCTACACCTTC. Residues: CASSLRQAGTTNYGYTF.

The chain joins TRBV5-1 to TRBJ1-1, with D unclear. Germline V gives CDR1 SGHRS, CDR2 YFSETQ. The V gene lost 1 base and the J gene lost 0 bases, with 13 bases spanning the gap. CDR3 length: 16 residues. CDR3 sequence reads: CASSLFTSELNTEAFF. The CDR3 DNA is TGCGCCAGCAGCTTGTTCACCTCGGAGCTGAACACTGAAGCTTTCTTT.

This clone turned up a few times. This chain uses TRBV11-2 with TRBJ1-1, with a possible D match to TRBD1 (6 bases). The germline gives CDR1 SGHAT, CDR2 FQNNGV. V was cut by 5 bases and J by 1 base, with 11 bases left in between. The CDR3 has 14 amino acids. As DNA, the CDR3 is TGTGCCAGCAGCCCCTGGACAGAGAACACTGAAGCTTTCTTT. It is translated as CASSPWTENTEAFF.

The V and J genes are TRBV18 and TRBJ1-1; the match to TRBD1 covers 7 bases. CDR1 is KGHSH, CDR2 LQKENI, per germline. J was trimmed by 5 bases and V by 2 bases; bases with no gene match: 11. CDR3 length: 16 residues. The CDR3 nucleotides are TGTGCCAGCTCACCATACAGGGGAGATATTAGGACTGAAGCTTTCTTT. Protein product: CASSPYRGDIRTEAFF.

Only one count was recorded for this clone. The V and J genes are TRBV28 and TRBJ2-7; TRBD1 matches at 8 bases. Germline V gene lookup returns CDR1 MDHEN and CDR2 SYDVKM. The ends lost 6 bases at V and 0 bases at J; junction bases unmatched: 4. CDR3 length: 14 amino acids. CDR3 nucleotides: TGTGCCAGCAGGCGGGACAGGAGCTCCTACGAGCAGTACTTC. Residues: CASRRDRSSYEQYF.

The gene calls are TRBV2 and TRBJ1-1, with TRBD1 matching 9 bases. The V gene's germline CDR1 is SNHLY and CDR2 FYNNEI. V trimming: 1 base; J trimming: 5 bases; junction bases outside the gene matches: 5. The CDR3 extends over 15 amino acids. CDR3 in DNA: TGTGCCAGCAGTGAAGAAGTGACAGGGGGAACTGAAGCTTTCTTT. This codes for CASSEEVTGGTEAFF.

Only a few counts were recorded for this clone. The chain combines TRBV19 with TRBJ1-1; weak D call: TRBD1 (5 bases). The CDR3 consists of 13 residues. Germline-derived CDR1 and CDR2 are LNHDA and SQIVND (reference sequence). Trimming removed 7 bases at V and 5 bases at J, with 14 bases between. DNA for the CDR3: TGTGCCAGTATGGGCAGGGAAAAGACTGAAGCTTTCTTT. As protein: CASMGREKTEAFF.

The chain joins TRBV18 to TRBJ1-1; possible D gene TRBD1, 5 bases. CDR3 length: 13 residues. Trimming pared 3 bases from V and 1 base from J, leaving 6 bases between. Germline lookup yields CDR1 KGHSH and CDR2 LQKENI. This CDR3 is CASSPTGNTEAFF. Here the CDR3 DNA reads TGTGCCAGCTCACCCACAGGGAACACTGAAGCTTTCTTT.